These T cell receptor beta chains were read from a single sample in a study of control samples from healthy donors and cancer patients. Sequenced by immunoSEQ multiplex PCR; TCRdb stores in-frame clones only, minus some. The table shows about 160,000 clones, with 70% to 90% occurring only once. The sample was blood. The receptors shown here come from a man between 25 and 39 years old in good health. Each CDR3 is given with its conserved first and last residue. A D gene is named only where the DNA matches it firmly. The size of a clone is reported for some rows only, either as once, few or many, or as a class for expanded clones.

j_gene: TRBJ2-2; v_gene: TRBV5-4; abundance: .; d_gene: .; CDR3nt: TGTGCCAGCAGCCTACAGGGTATCGGCAACACCGGGGAGCTGTTTTTT; CDR3aa: CASSLQGIGNTGELFF
j_gene: TRBJ2-3; v_gene: TRBV5-5; abundance: .; d_gene: .; CDR3nt: TGTGCCAGCAGCGTTAGTCAGGGGTCAGATACGCAGTATTTT; CDR3aa: CASSVSQGSDTQYF
j_gene: TRBJ1-5; v_gene: TRBV5-4; abundance: .; d_gene: .; CDR3nt: TGTGCCAGCAGCTTGGATCAGGGACGAGGTCAGCCCCAGCATTTT; CDR3aa: CASSLDQGRGQPQHF
j_gene: TRBJ2-5; v_gene: TRBV14; abundance: few; d_gene: TRBD1; CDR3nt: TGTGCCAGCAGCCAAGGAGGGACAGGGTTGGAGACCCAGTACTTC; CDR3aa: CASSQGGTGLETQYF
j_gene: TRBJ2-1; v_gene: TRBV5-4; abundance: .; d_gene: .; CDR3nt: TGTGCCAGCAGCTTTGAGGGAGCGAGCTCCTACAATGAGCAGTTCTTC; CDR3aa: CASSFEGASSYNEQFF
j_gene: TRBJ1-5; v_gene: TRBV28; abundance: .; d_gene: .; CDR3nt: TGTGCCAGCAGTTTAGGGCCAGGGATTAATCAGCCCCAGCATTTT; CDR3aa: CASSLGPGINQPQHF
j_gene: TRBJ1-3; v_gene: TRBV18; abundance: .; d_gene: .; CDR3nt: TGTGCCAGCTCACCAATCCATGCGGGAAACACCATATATTTT; CDR3aa: CASSPIHAGNTIYF
j_gene: TRBJ2-7; v_gene: TRBV2; abundance: .; d_gene: TRBD1; CDR3nt: TGTGCCAGCAGCCAGACAGGGGTTGAGCAGTACTTC; CDR3aa: CASSQTGVEQYF
j_gene: TRBJ1-5; v_gene: TRBV6-6; abundance: .; d_gene: .; CDR3nt: TGTGCCAGCCGGGACCGTAGCAATCAGCCCCAGCATTTT; CDR3aa: CASRDRSNQPQHF
j_gene: TRBJ1-4; v_gene: TRBV14; abundance: .; d_gene: .; CDR3nt: TGTGCCAGCAGCCACTCGGGCGGAGGGAATGAAAAACTGTTTTTT; CDR3aa: CASSHSGGGNEKLFF
j_gene: TRBJ1-1; v_gene: TRBV10-3; abundance: once; d_gene: .; CDR3nt: TGTGCCATCAGAGCGGGCACTGAAGCTTTCTTT; CDR3aa: CAIRAGTEAFF
j_gene: TRBJ2-7; v_gene: TRBV6-2/TRBV6-3; abundance: .; d_gene: .; CDR3nt: TGTGCCAGCAGTTATACTCAGGCGTACTACGAGCAGTACTTC; CDR3aa: CASSYTQAYYEQYF
j_gene: TRBJ2-7; v_gene: TRBV5-6; abundance: .; d_gene: .; CDR3nt: TGTGCCAGCAGCTTGGAACAGGGCGTCTCCTACGAGCAGTACTTC; CDR3aa: CASSLEQGVSYEQYF